This T cell receptor (beta chain) was sequenced for a study of T cells in Graves' hyperthyroidism and ophthalmopathy. Amplified TCR beta CDR3 regions came from RNA transcripts. The study used the HTBI primer set for a first-round RT-PCR of the TCR CDR3. TCRdb re-called the multiplex PCR reads with MiXCR, one entry per CDR3 protein. The table includes roughly 500,000 distinct CDR3 sequences, roughly 45% detected once. The CDR3 is 13 residues long. CDR1 and CDR2 (germline): SQVTM, ANQGSEA. The V gene lost 0 bases and the J gene lost 2 bases, with 7 bases spanning the gap. Study conclusions and caveats: Most thyroid-expanded clonotypes above 0.001 were also found in blood.

This clonotype was counted only a few times. The antigen remains unidentified. The rearrangement links TRBV29-1 to TRBJ1-2; D gene ambiguous. The source is an adult woman with Graves' disease, either hyperthyroidism or ophthalmopathy (not recorded which). Material for sequencing was peripheral blood or thyroid tissue (not recorded which). DNA of the CDR3: TGCAGCGTTGAAGACTTCAGCAACTATGGCTACACCTTC. It translates to CSVEDFSNYGYTF.